This record looks at one T cell receptor beta chain sequence and its context. The target antigen is unknown. This entry belongs to a study of naive and memory T cell subsets. Notes on the study in general: Over 90% of naive TCR sequences appeared only once, unlike memory subsets. In CD4 and CD8 cells, diversity dropped from naive through EMRA. A few larger clonotypes appeared in naive repertoires, especially CD8, possibly memory cells re-expressing CD45RA.

The beta constant-region primer was an equimolar mix of two oligonucleotides covering TRBC1 and TRBC2. Nested alpha and beta constant-region primers with the SP2 primer drove four PCR rounds on ligated cDNA. A single record per CDR3 protein comes from TCRdb applying MiXCR to the UMI-ligation and nested PCR reads. The repertoire includes roughly 150,000 distinct CDR3 sequences, approximately 21% of them detected once, and roughly 0.6% sits in the top ten. CDR3 length: 12 amino acids. Per the germline V gene, CDR1 is SEHNR and CDR2 is FQNEAQ (reference sequence). The ends were cut back, 5 bases at V and 2 bases at J, with 6 bases in the middle.

The sequenced material came from naive CD8+ T cells from blood. The TCR was taken from a human donor in good health. The chain has TRBV7-9 and TRBJ1-2; D gene ambiguous. CDR3 amino acids: CASSTLNYGYTF. The DNA for the CDR3 is TGTGCCAGCAGCACACTCAACTATGGCTACACCTTC.